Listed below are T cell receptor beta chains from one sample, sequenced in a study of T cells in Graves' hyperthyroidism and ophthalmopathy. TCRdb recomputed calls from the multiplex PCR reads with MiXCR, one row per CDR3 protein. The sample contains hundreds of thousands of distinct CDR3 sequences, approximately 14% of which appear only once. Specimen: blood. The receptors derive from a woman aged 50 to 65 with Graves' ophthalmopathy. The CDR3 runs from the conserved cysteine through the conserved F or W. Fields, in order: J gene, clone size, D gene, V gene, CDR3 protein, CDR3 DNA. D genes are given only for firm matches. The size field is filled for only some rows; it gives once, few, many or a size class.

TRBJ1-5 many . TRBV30 CAWSVDSANQPQHF TGTGCCTGGAGTGTAGATAGCGCCAATCAGCCCCAGCATTTT
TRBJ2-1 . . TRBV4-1 CASSQDPNNEQFF TGCGCCAGCAGCCAAGATCCAAACAATGAGCAGTTCTTC
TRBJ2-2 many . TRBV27 CASSFSRARTGELFF TGTGCCAGCAGTTTCAGCAGGGCAAGGACCGGGGAGCTGTTTTTT
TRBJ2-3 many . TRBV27 CASSKTPRRDTQYF TGTGCCAGCAGTAAAACCCCCAGAAGAGATACGCAGTATTTT
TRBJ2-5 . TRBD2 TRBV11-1 CASSLPSGREETQYF TGTGCCAGCAGCTTACCTAGCGGGCGAGAAGAGACCCAGTACTTC
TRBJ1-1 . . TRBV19 CASSIAGAEAFF TGTGCCAGTAGTATCGCTGGGGCTGAAGCTTTCTTT
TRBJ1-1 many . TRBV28 CASSLLELPPYTEAFF TGTGCCAGCAGTTTACTCGAGCTTCCCCCATACACTGAAGCTTTCTTT
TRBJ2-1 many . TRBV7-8 CASSLPQGGQFF TGTGCCAGCAGCTTACCCCAGGGGGGGCAGTTCTTC
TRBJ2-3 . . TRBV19 CASSPLESGTDTQYF TGTGCCAGTAGTCCACTAGAGAGTGGCACAGATACGCAGTATTTT
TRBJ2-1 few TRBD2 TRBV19 CASSIGWEGRGSYNEQFF TGTGCCAGTAGTATTGGTTGGGAAGGTCGCGGGAGTTACAATGAGCAGTTCTTC
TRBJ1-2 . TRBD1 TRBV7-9 CASSSPQGIRGYTF TGTGCCAGCAGCTCGCCACAGGGGATTCGTGGCTACACCTTC
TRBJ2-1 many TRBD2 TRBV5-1 CASSRTSGTNEQFF TGCGCCAGCAGTAGGACTAGCGGGACCAATGAGCAGTTCTTC
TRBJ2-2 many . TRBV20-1 CSARDYSMNTGELFF TGCAGTGCTAGAGATTATAGCATGAACACCGGGGAGCTGTTTTTT
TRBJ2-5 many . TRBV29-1 CSVDIGETQYF TGCAGCGTCGATATCGGAGAGACCCAGTACTTC
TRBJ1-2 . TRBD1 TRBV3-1 CASSQLDRDGYTF TGTGCCAGCAGCCAATTAGACAGGGATGGCTACACCTTC
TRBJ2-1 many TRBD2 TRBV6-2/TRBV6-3 CASRRPRTSGRYNEQFF TGTGCCAGCAGAAGGCCGAGGACTAGCGGGAGGTACAATGAGCAGTTCTTC
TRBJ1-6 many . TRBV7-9 CASSLLNSPLHF TGTGCCAGCAGCTTACTAAATTCACCCCTCCACTTT
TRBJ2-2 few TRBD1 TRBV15 CATSRAGTENTGELFF TGTGCCACCAGCAGAGCCGGGACAGAGAACACCGGGGAGCTGTTTTTT
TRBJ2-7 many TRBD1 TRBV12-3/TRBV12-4 CASSSGTGTYEQYF TGTGCCAGCAGTTCAGGGACAGGAACCTACGAGCAGTACTTC
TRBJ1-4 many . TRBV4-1 CASSQLFGANEKLFF TGCGCCAGCAGCCAACTATTTGGGGCGAATGAAAAACTGTTTTTT
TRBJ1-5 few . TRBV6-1 CASSTQGRGNQPQHF TGTGCCAGCAGTACACAGGGCAGGGGCAATCAGCCCCAGCATTTT
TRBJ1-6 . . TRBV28 CASTGGRANSPLHF TGTGCTAGCACAGGTGGCAGGGCTAATTCACCCCTCCACTTT
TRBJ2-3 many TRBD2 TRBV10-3 CAIRTTSGMGTDTQYF TGTGCCATCAGAACGACTAGCGGGATGGGGACAGATACGCAGTATTTT
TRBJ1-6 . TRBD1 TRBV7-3 CASSPQGANSPLHF TGTGCCAGCAGCCCACAGGGGGCAAATTCACCCCTCCACTTT
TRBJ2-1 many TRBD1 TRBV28 CASSSIHRDRGNEQFF TGTGCCAGCAGTTCTATACACCGGGACAGGGGAAATGAGCAGTTCTTC
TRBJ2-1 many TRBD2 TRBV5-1 CASSLSGGSSYNEQFF TGCGCCAGCAGCTTGTCGGGAGGGAGCTCCTACAATGAGCAGTTCTTC
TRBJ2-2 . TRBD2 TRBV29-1 CSAHLSGRAVGELFF TGCAGCGCCCACCTTAGCGGGAGGGCCGTCGGGGAGCTGTTTTTT
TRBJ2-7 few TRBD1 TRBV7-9 CASSPGGGQGTYEQYF TGTGCCAGCAGCCCCGGCGGAGGACAGGGGACCTACGAGCAGTACTTC
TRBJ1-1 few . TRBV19 CASSIVTRNTEAFF TGTGCCAGTAGTATAGTTACCAGAAACACTGAAGCTTTCTTT
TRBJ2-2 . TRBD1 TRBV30 CAWNRDRGTGELFF TGTGCCTGGAACCGGGACAGGGGCACCGGGGAGCTGTTTTTT
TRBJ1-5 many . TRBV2 CASSELAGPSNQPQHF TGTGCCAGCAGTGAATTGGCGGGGCCGAGCAATCAGCCCCAGCATTTT
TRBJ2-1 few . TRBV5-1 CASSFGLAGSYNEQFF TGCGCCAGCAGCTTTGGATTGGCAGGATCCTACAATGAGCAGTTCTTC
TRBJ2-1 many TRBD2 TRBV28 CASSYYRLAGSNNEQFF TGTGCCAGCAGTTACTATCGACTAGCGGGGTCAAACAATGAGCAGTTCTTC
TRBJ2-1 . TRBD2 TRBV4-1 CASSQDKGLAGSYNEQFF TGCGCCAGCAGCCAAGATAAGGGGCTAGCGGGATCGTACAATGAGCAGTTCTTC
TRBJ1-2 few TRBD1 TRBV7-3 CASSLDRGRLGYTF TGTGCCAGCAGCTTGGACAGGGGGCGTCTCGGCTACACCTTC
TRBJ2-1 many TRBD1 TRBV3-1 CASSQDPRGREFF TGTGCCAGCAGCCAAGATCCCAGGGGGCGGGAGTTCTTC
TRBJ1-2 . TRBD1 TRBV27 CASRMTGIVDYGYTF TGTGCCAGCAGAATGACAGGGATCGTAGACTATGGCTACACCTTC
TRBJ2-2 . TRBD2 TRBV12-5 CASARGASGTGELFF TGTGCTAGTGCCCGCGGGGCTAGCGGGACCGGGGAGCTGTTTTTT
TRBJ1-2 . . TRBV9 CASSVLANYGYTF TGTGCCAGCAGCGTCCTGGCCAACTATGGCTACACCTTC
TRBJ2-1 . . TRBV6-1 CASNPSGQPYNEQFF TGTGCCAGCAACCCTTCAGGGCAGCCCTACAATGAGCAGTTCTTC
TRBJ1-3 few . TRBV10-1 CASSETPELRLSGNTIYF TGCGCCAGCAGTGAGACTCCTGAGCTTCGCCTCTCTGGAAACACCATATATTTT
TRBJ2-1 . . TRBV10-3 CAITQGTYNEQFF TGTGCCATCACCCAGGGAACCTACAATGAGCAGTTCTTC
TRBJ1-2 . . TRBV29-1 CSVEFQRSSYTF TGCAGCGTTGAATTTCAGAGGTCGAGCTACACCTTC
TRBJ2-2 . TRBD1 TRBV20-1 CSAQEGQGANTGELFF TGCAGTGCTCAAGAAGGACAGGGGGCGAACACCGGGGAGCTGTTTTTT
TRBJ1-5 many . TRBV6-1 CASSESYSNQPQHF TGTGCCAGCAGTGAATCGTATAGCAATCAGCCCCAGCATTTT
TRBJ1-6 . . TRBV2 CASSERTVNSPLHF TGTGCCAGCAGTGAAAGGACAGTAAATTCACCCCTCCACTTT
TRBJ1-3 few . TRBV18 CASSRGNGNTIYF TGTGCCAGCTCACGGGGGAACGGAAACACCATATATTTT
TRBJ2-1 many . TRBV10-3 CAISRPQGGFGNEQFF TGTGCCATCAGTAGACCTCAGGGTGGCTTCGGCAATGAGCAGTTCTTC